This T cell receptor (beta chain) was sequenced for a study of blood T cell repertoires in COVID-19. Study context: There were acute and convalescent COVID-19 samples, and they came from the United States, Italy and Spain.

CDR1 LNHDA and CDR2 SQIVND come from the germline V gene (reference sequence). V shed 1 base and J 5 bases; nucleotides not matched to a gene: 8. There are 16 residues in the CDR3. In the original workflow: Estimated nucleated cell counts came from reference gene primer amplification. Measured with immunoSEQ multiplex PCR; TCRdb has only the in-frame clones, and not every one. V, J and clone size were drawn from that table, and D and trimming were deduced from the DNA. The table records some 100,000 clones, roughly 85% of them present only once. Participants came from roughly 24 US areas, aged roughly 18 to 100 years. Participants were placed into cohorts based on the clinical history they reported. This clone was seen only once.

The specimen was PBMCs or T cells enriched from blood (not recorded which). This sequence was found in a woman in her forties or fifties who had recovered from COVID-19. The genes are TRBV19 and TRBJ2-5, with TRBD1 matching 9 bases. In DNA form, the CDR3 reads TGTGCCAGTAGTATAGCGGGACAGGGAATTCAGGAGACCCAGTACTTC. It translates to CASSIAGQGIQETQYF.